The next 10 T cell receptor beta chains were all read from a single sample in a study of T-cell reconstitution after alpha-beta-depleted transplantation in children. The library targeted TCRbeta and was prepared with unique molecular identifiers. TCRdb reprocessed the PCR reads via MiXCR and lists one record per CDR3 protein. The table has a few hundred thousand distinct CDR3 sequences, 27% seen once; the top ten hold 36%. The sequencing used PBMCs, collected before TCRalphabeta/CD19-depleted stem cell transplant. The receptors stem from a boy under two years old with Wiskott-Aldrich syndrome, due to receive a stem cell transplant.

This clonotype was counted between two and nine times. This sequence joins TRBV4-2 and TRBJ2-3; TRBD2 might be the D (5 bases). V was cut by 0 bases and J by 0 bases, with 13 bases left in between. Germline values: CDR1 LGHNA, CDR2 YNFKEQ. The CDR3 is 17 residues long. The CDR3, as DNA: TGTGCCAGCAGCCAAGACCCGGCGGGCCCTAGCACAGATACGCAGTATTTT. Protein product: CASSQDPAGPSTDTQYF.

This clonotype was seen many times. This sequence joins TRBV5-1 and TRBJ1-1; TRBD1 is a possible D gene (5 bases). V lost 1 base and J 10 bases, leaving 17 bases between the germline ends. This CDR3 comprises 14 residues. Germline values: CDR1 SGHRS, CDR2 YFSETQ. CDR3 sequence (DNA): TGCGCCAGCAGCTTGTGGGGACTGGAGGGGCGAGCTTTCTTT. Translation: CASSLWGLEGRAFF.

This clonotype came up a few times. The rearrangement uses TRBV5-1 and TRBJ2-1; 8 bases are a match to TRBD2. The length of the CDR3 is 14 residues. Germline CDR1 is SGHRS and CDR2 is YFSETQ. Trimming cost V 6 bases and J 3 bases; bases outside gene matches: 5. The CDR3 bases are TGCGCCAGCAATAGCGGGATCGTCTACAATGAGCAGTTCTTC. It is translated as CASNSGIVYNEQFF.

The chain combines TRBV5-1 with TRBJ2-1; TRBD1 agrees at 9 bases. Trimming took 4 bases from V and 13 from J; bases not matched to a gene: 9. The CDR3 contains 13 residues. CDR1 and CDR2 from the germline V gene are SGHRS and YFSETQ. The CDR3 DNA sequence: TGCGCCAGCAGCCTTCCAGGGACAGGGAAACAGTTCTTC. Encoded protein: CASSLPGTGKQFF. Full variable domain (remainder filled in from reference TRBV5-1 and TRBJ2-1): KAGVTQTPRYLIKTRGQQVTLSCSPISGHRSVSWYQQTPGQGLQFLFEYFSETQRNKGNFPGRFSGRQFSNSRSEMNVSTLELGDSALYLCASSLPGTGKQFFGPGTRLTVL.

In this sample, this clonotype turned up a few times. The CDR3 loop reads CASSLDGRAWNEQFF. CDR3 sequence (DNA): TGTGCCAGCAGCTTAGACGGGAGGGCCTGGAATGAGCAGTTCTTC. The chain has TRBV7-8 and TRBJ2-1, with TRBD2 matching over 8 bases. J lost 7 bases, V lost 1 base, and 6 bases had no gene match. This CDR3 is 15 amino acids long. Germline CDR1 is SGHVS and CDR2 is FQNEAQ.

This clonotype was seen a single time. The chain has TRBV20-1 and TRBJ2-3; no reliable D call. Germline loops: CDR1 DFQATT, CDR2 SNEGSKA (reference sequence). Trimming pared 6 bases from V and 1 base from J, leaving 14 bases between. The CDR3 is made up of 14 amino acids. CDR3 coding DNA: TGCAGTGCAACAAAACCGCCCGGCACAGATACGCAGTATTTT. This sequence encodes CSATKPPGTDTQYF.

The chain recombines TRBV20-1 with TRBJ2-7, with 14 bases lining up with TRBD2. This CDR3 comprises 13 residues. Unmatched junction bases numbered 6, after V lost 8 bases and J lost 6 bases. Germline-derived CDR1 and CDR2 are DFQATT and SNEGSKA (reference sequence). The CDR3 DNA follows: TGCAGTCCAAGACTAGCGGGAGGGGTCGAGCAGTACTTC. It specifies CSPRLAGGVEQYF.

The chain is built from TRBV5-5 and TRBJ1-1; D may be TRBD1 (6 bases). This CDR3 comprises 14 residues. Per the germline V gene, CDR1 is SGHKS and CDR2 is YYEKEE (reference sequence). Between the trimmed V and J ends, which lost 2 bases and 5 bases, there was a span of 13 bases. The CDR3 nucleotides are TGTGCCAGCAGCTTTAGCACAGGGCGGACTGAAGCTTTCTTT. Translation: CASSFSTGRTEAFF.

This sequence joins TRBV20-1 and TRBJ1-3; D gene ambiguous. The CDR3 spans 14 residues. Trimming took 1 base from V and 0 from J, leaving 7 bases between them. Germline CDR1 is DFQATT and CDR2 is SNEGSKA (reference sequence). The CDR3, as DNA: TGCAGTGCTAGAGTGCCAGACTCTGGAAACACCATATATTTT. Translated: CSARVPDSGNTIYF.

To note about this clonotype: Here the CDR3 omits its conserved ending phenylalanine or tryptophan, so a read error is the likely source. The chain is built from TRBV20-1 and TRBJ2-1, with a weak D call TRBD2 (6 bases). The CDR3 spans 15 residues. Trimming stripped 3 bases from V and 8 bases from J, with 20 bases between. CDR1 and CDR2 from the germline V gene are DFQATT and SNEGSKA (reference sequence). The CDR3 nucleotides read TGCAGTGCTAGCCCCACCCGGGGGAGTGAGGATGAGCAGTTCTTA. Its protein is CSASPTRGSEDEQFL.